A single sample is the source of the 21 T cell receptor beta chains below, sequenced in a study of OX40 agonist ivuxolimab in advanced cancers. Sequencing used immunoSEQ multiplex PCR; TCRdb keeps in-frame clones, though not all of them. The table records more than 95,000 clones, around 90% of them present only once. Here the sequenced sample was CD4+ or CD8+ T cells sorted from blood, taken in a trial of the OX40 agonist ivuxolimab. The receptors shown here come from an adult with an advanced solid tumor such as melanoma, head and neck, liver or kidney cancer.

This chain uses TRBV28 with TRBJ2-7; D gene uncertain. Trimming cost V 7 bases and J 4 bases, with 14 bases left between them. Germline assignment: CDR1 MDHEN and CDR2 SYDVKM. This CDR3 is 13 amino acids long. The CDR3 loop reads CASTDRTPYEQYF. CDR3 coding DNA: TGTGCCAGCACCGACCGAACCCCATACGAGCAGTACTTC.

The chain joins TRBV14 to TRBJ1-2, with D maybe TRBD1 (5 bases). V shed 4 bases and J shed 8 bases, with 17 bases lying between them. This CDR3 has 14 residues. CDR1 and CDR2 from the germline V gene are SGHDN and FVKESK. CDR3 DNA sequence: TGTGCCAGCAGCCCGCAGGGAGGGTTCGGCGGCTACACCTTC. Amino acid sequence: CASSPQGGFGGYTF.

V gene TRBV6-5 combines with J gene TRBJ2-1; the match to TRBD1 covers 8 bases. Germline trimming cut 2 bases from V and 8 bases from J; bases unmatched to any gene: 8. This CDR3 spans 15 amino acids. Per the germline V gene, CDR1 is MNHEY and CDR2 is SVGAGI. The CDR3, as DNA: TGTGCCAGCAGTTACGGTTGGACAGGGACCTATGAGCAGTTCTTC. Its protein product is CASSYGWTGTYEQFF.

The V and J genes are TRBV30 and TRBJ2-3; D remains unclear. The CDR3 covers 12 residues. The V gene's germline CDR1 is GTSNPN and CDR2 SVGIG (reference sequence). Trimming removed 2 bases at V and 2 bases at J, with 5 bases between. The CDR3 reads CAWSPFTDTQYF. CDR3 nucleotide sequence: TGTGCCTGGAGTCCTTTCACAGATACGCAGTATTTT.

On this clone: This same CDR3 is encoded by further DNA sequences in the sample. The chain links TRBV2 to TRBJ2-2, with D possibly being TRBD1 (6 bases). Trimming removed 4 bases at V and 7 bases at J, with 16 bases between. Germline CDR1 is SNHLY and CDR2 is FYNNEI. This CDR3 is built from 15 residues. CDR3 residues: CASSVKQGGIGELFF. CDR3 DNA sequence: TGTGCCAGCAGTGTAAAACAGGGTGGGATCGGGGAGCTGTTTTTT. Complete variable domain (other parts from reference TRBV2 and TRBJ2-2): EPEVTQTPSHQVTQMGQEVILRCVPISNHLYFYWYRQILGQKVEFLVSFYNNEISEKSEIFDDQFSVERPDGSNFTLKIRSTKLEDSAMYFCASSVKQGGIGELFFGEGSRLTVL.

J is TRBJ1-2 and V is TRBV30; no firm D call. From germline, CDR1 is GTSNPN and CDR2 SVGIG (reference sequence). V was cut by 0 bases and J by 8 bases, with 7 bases left in between. The CDR3 sequence is 11 residues long. CDR3 sequence (DNA): TGTGCCTGGAGTGTATGGGAAGGCTACACCTTC. Translated: CAWSVWEGYTF.

V gene TRBV30 combines with J gene TRBJ1-2, with a tentative D call TRBD1 (6 bases). CDR1 and CDR2 (germline): GTSNPN, SVGIG (reference sequence). Trimming pared 3 bases from V and 4 bases from J, leaving 18 bases between. The CDR3 is 15 residues long. For the CDR3, the DNA is TGTGCCTGGAGGGGATCACCTCAGGGGAGCTATGGCTACACCTTC. It yields the protein CAWRGSPQGSYGYTF.

The V call is TRBV10-3, the J call TRBJ1-5; the match to TRBD1 covers 7 bases. V lost 8 bases to trimming and J lost 2 bases; unmatched junction nucleotides: 3. The germline V gene encodes CDR1 ENHRY and CDR2 SYGVKD. The CDR3 is 13 amino acids. CDR3 nucleotide sequence: TGTGCCATCGCCGGGACAGGCAATCAGCCCCAGCATTTT. This translates into CAIAGTGNQPQHF.

The chain combines TRBV28 with TRBJ1-1; D is unresolved. The CDR3 is 13 residues long. The V and J ends lost 7 bases and 0 bases respectively, with 9 bases between them. Germline V gene data show CDR1 as MDHEN and CDR2 as SYDVKM. CDR3 coding DNA: TGTGCCAGCATCCAGATCATGAACACTGAAGCTTTCTTT. This sequence encodes CASIQIMNTEAFF.

This chain joins TRBV9 and TRBJ2-1; 9 bases match TRBD1. V was clipped by 2 bases and J by 7 bases; unmatched bases: 10. From germline, CDR1 is SGDLS and CDR2 YYNGEE. The CDR3 spans 16 residues. The CDR3 nucleotides are TGTGCCAGCAGCGTGGACGAAGGACAGGGGTCGAATGAGCAGTTCTTC. Protein product: CASSVDEGQGSNEQFF.

CDR3 DNA: TGTGCCAGCAGCTTAGCGCCCCAGGGGGCAGGAGGAAACACCATATATTTT. Protein product: CASSLAPQGAGGNTIYF. The chain employs TRBV7-6 and TRBJ1-3; 8 nucleotides align to TRBD1. Germline V gives CDR1 SGHVS, CDR2 FNYEAQ. The CDR3 covers 17 residues. J gave up 4 bases and V 0 bases, and 8 bases lay outside the gene matches.

The rearrangement joins TRBV7-2 to TRBJ2-2; TRBD2 might be the D (5 bases). CDR1 is SGHTA, CDR2 FQGNSA, per germline. V lost 9 bases and J lost 1, with 15 bases in between. The CDR3 contains 15 residues. The CDR3 DNA sequence: TGTGCCAGGACCCGGCCGGGGTTGAACACCGGGGAGCTGTTTTTT. It translates to CARTRPGLNTGELFF.

The chain employs TRBV5-8 and TRBJ1-5, with 9 bases identical to TRBD1. J was trimmed by 7 bases and V by 2 bases; bases with no gene match: 7. The germline CDR1 and CDR2 sequences are SGHTS and YDEGEE. The CDR3 runs 15 residues. The CDR3 sequence is CASSLTGGWRQPQHF. DNA of the CDR3: TGTGCCAGCAGCTTAACAGGGGGCTGGAGGCAGCCCCAGCATTTT.

The V call is TRBV5-5, the J call TRBJ2-7; the D is unclear. The CDR3 runs to 12 residues. Trimming cost V 0 bases and J 6 bases, with 7 bases left between them. Per germline, CDR1 SGHKS and CDR2 YYEKEE (reference sequence). The CDR3 DNA reads as TGTGCCAGCAGCTTGGAGTGGGCCGAGCAGTACTTC. It yields the protein CASSLEWAEQYF.

The gene calls are TRBV7-9 and TRBJ2-7; D not resolved. The CDR3 loop spans 13 amino acids. CDR1 and CDR2 (germline): SEHNR, FQNEAQ (reference sequence). The V and J ends lost 5 bases and 3 bases respectively, with 11 bases between them. This chain's CDR3 is CASSPTRNYEQYF. As DNA, the CDR3 is TGTGCCAGCAGCCCAACACGCAACTACGAGCAGTACTTC. Based on the CDR3 plus reference TRBV7-9 and TRBJ2-7, the full variable domain is DTGVSQNPRHKITKRGQNVTFRCDPISEHNRLYWYRQTLGQGPEFLTYFQNEAQLEKSRLLSDRFSAERPKGSFSTLEIQRTEQGDSAMYLCASSPTRNYEQYFGPGTRLTVT.

The chain couples TRBV18 to TRBJ2-7, with no clear D. Trimming stripped 6 bases from V and 3 bases from J, with 15 bases between. CDR1 KGHSH and CDR2 LQKENI come from the germline V gene. The CDR3 contains 14 residues. The CDR3 is CASSVDRPGYEQYF. The CDR3 DNA reads as TGTGCCAGCTCGGTCGACCGACCGGGCTACGAGCAGTACTTC.

The chain carries TRBV7-6 and TRBJ2-1, with 7 bases identical to TRBD1. The germline V gene encodes CDR1 SGHVS and CDR2 FNYEAQ. The CDR3 consists of 14 residues. With V trimmed by 5 bases and J by 7 bases, 8 bases remained unmatched. As DNA, the CDR3 is TGTGCCAGCAGCGCCCGCTCACAGGGGAATGAGCAGTTCTTC. Translation: CASSARSQGNEQFF.

This chain connects TRBV5-6 to TRBJ2-5, with unresolved D. Germline assignment: CDR1 SGHDT and CDR2 YYEEEE. This CDR3 region has 14 residues. V lost 4 bases to trimming and J lost 5 bases, with 15 bases between them. The CDR3 bases are TGTGCCAGCAGCCCTGCTGGGGTCCAGGAGACCCAGTACTTC. Its translation: CASSPAGVQETQYF.

The chain uses TRBV28 and TRBJ1-5, with D uncertain. The V and J ends lost 2 bases and 3 bases respectively, with 8 bases between them. The CDR3 covers 14 residues. Germline CDR1 MDHEN, CDR2 SYDVKM. CDR3 amino acids: CASSLGPVNQPQHF. The CDR3 bases are TGTGCCAGCAGTTTAGGCCCAGTCAATCAGCCCCAGCATTTT.

The chain joins TRBV19 to TRBJ1-1; D gene uncertain. The CDR3 length is 16 residues. The germline CDR1 and CDR2 sequences are LNHDA and SQIVND (reference sequence). V was shortened by 0 bases and J by 1 base, with 12 bases between the two germline ends. The CDR3 DNA sequence: TGTGCCAGTAGTATAGATCCTCACTGGAGGAACACTGAAGCTTTCTTT. Amino acids: CASSIDPHWRNTEAFF.

The chain employs TRBV7-2 and TRBJ2-5; 12 bases agree with TRBD2. The CDR3 is 17 amino acids. Germline CDR1 SGHTA, CDR2 FQGNSA. J was trimmed by 0 bases and V by 4 bases; bases with no gene match: 6. CDR3 region: CASSSGLAGLYQETQYF. The DNA for the CDR3 is TGTGCCAGCAGCTCTGGACTAGCGGGGCTTTACCAAGAGACCCAGTACTTC.